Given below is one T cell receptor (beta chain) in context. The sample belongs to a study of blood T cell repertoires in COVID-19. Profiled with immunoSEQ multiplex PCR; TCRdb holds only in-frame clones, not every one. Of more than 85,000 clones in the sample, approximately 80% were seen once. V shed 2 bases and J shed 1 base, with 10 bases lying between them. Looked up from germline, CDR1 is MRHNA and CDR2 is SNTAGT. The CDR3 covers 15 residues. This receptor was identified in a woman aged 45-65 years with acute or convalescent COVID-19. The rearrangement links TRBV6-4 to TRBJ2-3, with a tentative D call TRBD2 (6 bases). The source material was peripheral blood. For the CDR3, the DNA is TGTGCCAGCAGTGACGGGGGACTCGGCACAGATACGCAGTATTTT. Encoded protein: CASSDGGLGTDTQYF.